This T cell receptor beta chain was sequenced in a study of T cell responses to AZD1222 COVID-19 vaccine (TCRdb year 2021). In the study overall: Because spike-specific TCR depth and breadth did not differ between the two schedules, AZD1222 recipients who got a second dose at roughly 4 weeks were pooled with those who got a second dose at roughly 12 weeks. Trial participants were enrolled by age into subgroups of 18-55, 56-69 and 70-plus years, and around 150, 29 and 61 TCR-sequenced participants, respectively, were included in these subgroups. A total of 233 trial participants underwent TCR sequencing, of whom 200 to 220 had received two doses of AZD1222 and 26 had received two doses of the MenACWY control vaccine.

About this clone itself: Its antigen target is currently unknown. Base-call qualities are not available, and no considerably larger clone is one nucleotide away.

The CDR3 regions of human TCRbeta chains were subjected to immunosequencing. As for the authors' bioinformatics: Repertoire TCRs were matched against a reference library of SARS-CoV-2-specific TCRs generated with the MIRA antigen-specificity platform. Breadth was defined as the fraction of unique TCRs that were SARS-CoV-2-associated. Depth was defined as the fraction of total T cells that were SARS-CoV-2-associated. Using the MIRA data, every spike-specific TCR was mapped to the spike region that the TCR reacted to and assigned to either a CD4 or a CD8 class. Log10-transformed breadth and depth values were compared by one-way ANOVA with Sidak's multiple comparisons tests. Drawn from immuneACCESS, this table holds only the in-frame rearrangements with V and J called that TCRdb kept. Clones are partly lost; checked studies trace under half to an unresolved V gene and leave the rest unexplained. That table supplies the V and J calls and clone size; D and trimming were determined from the DNA. The table for this sample lists approximately 94,000 clones; 80% to 95% of them were counted only once. Of the sample, around 1.7% falls within the top ten clones.

The time point label, as the study defines it: baseline before first vaccination. The vaccinee samples were drawn from two UK trials, COV001 and COV002, one of which was a single-blind randomized controlled phase 2/3 trial testing AZD1222 (ChAdOx1 nCoV-19) in healthy adults. Trial participant PBMC samples were collected at day 0 and day 28 after the second dose for TCRbeta chain sequencing. Broader findings and caveats from the paper: Conclusions about previously exposed vaccinees are limited because only five or six AZD1222 recipients were SARS-CoV-2 seropositive at baseline. Because no day 14 peak-response samples were available, repertoires were characterized only after the peak T cell response. Participants were mostly white British and included more females than males, and it was suggested by the authors that clonal diversity may have been underestimated. The 56-69-year group was small, and its depth increase did not reach significance, likely because of low power. After two AZD1222 doses, spike-specific TCR breadth and depth were significantly higher than at day 0 and than in MenACWY recipients. Vaccine-associated CD4 TCRs spanned the whole spike protein, with dominant responses in regions 160-218 and 743-854. Epitopes outside the regions mutated in the B.1.351 and B.1.1.7 variants were reportedly recognized by nearly half of the unique spike-specific TCRs.

The CDR3, cysteine through phenylalanine, is 14 amino acids long. The DNA shown is the 42-base CDR3, in frame from base 1. Trimming costs V 0 bases and J 5 bases, and their ends lie 10 bases apart. CDR1 and CDR2 are drawn from the germline V gene: KGHSH, LQKENI. The TCR sequence derives from an adult in good health. The chain is made from TRBV18 and TRBJ2-5; 5 matching bases give a weak D call of TRBD2. The sample was peripheral blood, taken on day 0 of AZD1222 vaccination. The CDR3 protein sequence reads: CASSPPAGSETQYF. DNA sequence: TGTGCCAGCTCACCACCTGCGGGTAGTGAGACCCAGTACTTC.